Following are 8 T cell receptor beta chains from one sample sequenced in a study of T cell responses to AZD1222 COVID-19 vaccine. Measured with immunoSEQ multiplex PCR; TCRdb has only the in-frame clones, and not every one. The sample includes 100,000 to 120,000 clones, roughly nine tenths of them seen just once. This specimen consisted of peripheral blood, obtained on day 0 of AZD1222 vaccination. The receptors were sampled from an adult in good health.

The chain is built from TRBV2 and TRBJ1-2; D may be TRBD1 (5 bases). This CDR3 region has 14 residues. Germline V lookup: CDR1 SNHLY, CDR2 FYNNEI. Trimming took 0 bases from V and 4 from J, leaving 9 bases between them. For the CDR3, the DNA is TGTGCCAGCAGTGAAGCGGGGACGGTCTATGGCTACACCTTC. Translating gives CASSEAGTVYGYTF.

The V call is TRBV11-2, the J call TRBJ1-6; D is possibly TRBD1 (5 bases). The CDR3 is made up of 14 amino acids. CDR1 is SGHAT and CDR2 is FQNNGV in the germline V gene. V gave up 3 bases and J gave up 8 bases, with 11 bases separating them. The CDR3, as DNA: TGTGCCAGCAGCTTCCACAGGCGGGATTCACCCCTCCACTTT. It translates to CASSFHRRDSPLHF.

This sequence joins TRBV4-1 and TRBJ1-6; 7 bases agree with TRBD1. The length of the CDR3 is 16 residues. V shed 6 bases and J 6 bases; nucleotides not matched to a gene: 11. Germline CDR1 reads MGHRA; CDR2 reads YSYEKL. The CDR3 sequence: CASRLVSGTVNSPLHF. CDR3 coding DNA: TGCGCCAGCAGACTTGTCTCCGGGACAGTTAATTCACCCCTCCACTTT.

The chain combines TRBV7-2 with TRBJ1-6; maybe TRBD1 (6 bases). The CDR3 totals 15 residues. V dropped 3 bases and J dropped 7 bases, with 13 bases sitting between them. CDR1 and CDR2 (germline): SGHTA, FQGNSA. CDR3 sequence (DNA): TGTGCCAGCAGCTTTATGGGGGACACAAATTCACCCCTCCACTTT. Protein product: CASSFMGDTNSPLHF.

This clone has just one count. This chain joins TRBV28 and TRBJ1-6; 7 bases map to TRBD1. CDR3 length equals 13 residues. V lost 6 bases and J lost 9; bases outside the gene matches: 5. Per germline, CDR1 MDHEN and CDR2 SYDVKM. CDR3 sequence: CASRGTGVSPLHF. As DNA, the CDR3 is TGTGCCAGCAGAGGTACAGGGGTTTCACCCCTCCACTTT.

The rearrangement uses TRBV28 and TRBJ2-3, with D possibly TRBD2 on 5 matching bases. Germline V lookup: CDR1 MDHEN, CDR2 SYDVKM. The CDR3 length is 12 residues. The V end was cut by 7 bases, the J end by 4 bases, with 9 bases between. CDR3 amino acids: CASNGNADTQYF. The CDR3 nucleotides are TGTGCCAGCAACGGGAACGCAGATACGCAGTATTTT.

The CDR3 is CATTLDGGANDNEQFF. The CDR3, as DNA: TGTGCCACCACTTTAGACGGGGGGGCTAACGACAATGAGCAGTTCTTC. The rearrangement joins TRBV2 to TRBJ2-1, with 8 bases fitting TRBD2. The CDR3 runs 16 residues. Germline V gene sequence: CDR1 SNHLY, CDR2 FYNNEI. The V segment lost 10 bases and the J segment 5 bases; nucleotides outside the gene matches: 16.

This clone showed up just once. The CDR3 sequence: CASSLSWQGSGVGNQPQHF. In nucleotides, the CDR3 is TGTGCCAGCAGCTTGTCGTGGCAGGGTAGTGGTGTGGGGAATCAGCCCCAGCATTTT. The chain couples TRBV5-5 to TRBJ1-5, with a tentative D call TRBD1 (5 bases). Trimming removed 1 base from V and 4 bases from J, with 24 bases in between. Per the germline V gene, CDR1 is SGHKS and CDR2 is YYEKEE (reference sequence). The length of the CDR3 is 19 residues.